The clone carrying this TCR beta chain has just one count. Its antigen is unknown. CDR3 length equals 13 residues. In germline, CDR1 is MDHEN, CDR2 SYDVKM. V shed 7 bases and J shed 0 bases, with 9 bases lying between them. It was with 60 Vbeta and 13 Jbeta primers that the PCR ran. Measured with immunoSEQ multiplex PCR; TCRdb has only the in-frame clones, and not every one. The table has 150,000 to 200,000 clones, over 75% seen once. This specimen belongs to a study of cytomegalovirus exposure and HLA in healthy donors. In the study overall: Among the 300 to 500 genotyped donors, around 81% were placed in the Caucasian-associated ancestry cluster.

Points from the study as a whole: The productive fraction for most TCR beta V segments was about 87% or about 30% in an earlier analysis. In a later analysis, common viral pathogens appeared linked to several of the most significant clusters. The study dropped some indistinguishable V segments, TRBV6-2 and TRBV6-3 among them.

The source is a woman aged 45 to 65 in good health and CMV-seropositive. The chain recombines TRBV28 with TRBJ1-1; unclear D gene. The specimen was PBMCs. This CDR3 reads CASTGSMNTEAFF. CDR3 in DNA: TGTGCCAGCACTGGCAGTATGAACACTGAAGCTTTCTTT.